This T cell receptor (beta chain) is from a study of CD8+ T cells in alopecia areata. Concerning this clone itself: Its antigen is not known.

The treatment was: oral pan-JAK inhibitor, 5-10 mg twice daily. Sequencing used cDNA as its template, made by extracting RNA and reverse transcribing it. Data came from immunoSEQ multiplex PCR; TCRdb stores just in-frame clones and leaves some out. The sample shows about 110,000 clones, roughly 56% of them seen only once. Study results and limitations: Persistence in scalp and blood during tofacitinib was observed for many expanded lesional clones. Tofacitinib yielded significantly lower scalp clonality and fewer expanded CD8+ clones among the top 100. It was less clear whether patients shared TCRs than it was in mice, possibly because of HLA. Scalp lesions, especially in alopecia totalis/universalis, had higher clonality than normal scalp.

Trimming took off 8 bases at V and 5 bases at J, with 18 bases between the two ends. This CDR3 has 14 amino acids. The V gene's germline CDR1 is MNHNS and CDR2 SASEGT. V gene TRBV6-1 combines with J gene TRBJ2-5; a possible D gene is TRBD1 (5 bases). This sequence originates from a human donor with alopecia areata. The input for sequencing was CD4+ T cells sorted from blood, taken at week 24, from a patient treated with tofacitinib. CDR3 nucleotides: TGTGCCAGCCTTTGGGCAGGGTTGGAGGAGACCCAGTACTTC. It encodes CASLWAGLEETQYF.